This TCR beta chain is drawn from a study of blood T cell repertoires in COVID-19. Looking at the study overall: PBMCs, B-cell-depleted T cells, or T cells were the source of the cDNA or gDNA that made up the material.

Data came from immunoSEQ multiplex PCR; TCRdb stores just in-frame clones and leaves some out. The sample yields some 360,000 clones, around 87% seen once. Seattle's enrolled individuals joined amid active infection and were then monitored longitudinally. Sequenced sample: peripheral blood. This clonotype was obtained from a woman aged 60-70 years with COVID-19, enrolled during active disease.

CDR3 protein: CASSQGYGQNTEAFF. The CDR3 DNA reads as TGTGCCAGCAGCCAAGGTTATGGCCAGAACACTGAAGCTTTCTTT. The chain combines TRBV3-1 (or the pseudogene TRBV3-2) with TRBJ1-1; unclear D gene. Germline V CDR1 and CDR2: LGHDT, YNNKEL (reference sequence). The CDR3 covers 15 residues. The V gene lost 1 base and the J gene lost 1 base, with 10 bases spanning the gap.